This T cell receptor beta chain was profiled in a study of T cell responses to AZD1222 COVID-19 vaccine. General observations from the study: Repertoires in all cases were sampled only once the peak T cell response had passed. Once two AZD1222 doses were given, Spike-specific TCR breadth and depth went up.

TCRdb's table, derived via immunoSEQ multiplex PCR, lists solely in-frame clones and lacks some. This table has fewer than 140,000 clones, 90% appearing once. This clone was detected only once. Its antigen is unidentified. CDR1 is MNHEY, CDR2 SVGEGT, per germline. V was clipped by 0 bases and J by 6 bases, with 12 bases between them. The CDR3 length is 15 residues. This TCR was recovered from an adult who received the AZD1222 COVID-19 vaccine. The chain carries TRBV6-2 or TRBV6-3 and TRBJ1-5; a weak D match, TRBD1 (5 bases). The specimen was peripheral blood, collected 28 days after the second AZD1222 dose. The CDR3 protein is CASSYSSGKAQPQHF. CDR3 nucleotide sequence: TGTGCCAGCAGTTACTCGTCAGGGAAGGCTCAGCCCCAGCATTTT.